Each of the 3 T cell receptor beta chains below was sequenced from the same sample in a study of blood T cell repertoires in COVID-19. Clones were read by immunoSEQ multiplex PCR, and TCRdb kept only the in-frame ones, dropping some. The sample contains around 160,000 clones, under 90% of which appear only once. Sequencing used PBMCs or T cells enriched from blood (not recorded which). The receptors derive from an older woman who had recovered from COVID-19.

V and J are TRBV11-1 and TRBJ1-1; D gene ambiguous. The CDR3 covers 14 residues. Germline V gene lookup returns CDR1 SGHAT and CDR2 FQDESV (reference sequence). Trimming stripped 0 bases from V and 1 base from J, with 6 bases between. CDR3 region: CASSLAAGNTEAFF. CDR3 nucleotides: TGTGCCAGCAGCTTAGCGGCGGGGAACACTGAAGCTTTCTTT.

The chain links TRBV6-1 to TRBJ2-7; 10 bases match TRBD2. V lost 1 base, J lost 3 bases, and 9 bases stayed unmatched. Germline V gives CDR1 MNHNS, CDR2 SASEGT. The CDR3 sequence is 17 residues long. CDR3 bases: TGTGCCAGCAGTGAAGGCCCCCCAGCGGGGGGGTACTACGAGCAGTACTTC. Translation: CASSEGPPAGGYYEQYF.

The rearrangement joins TRBV27 to TRBJ2-7, with D possibly being TRBD1 (5 bases). This CDR3 has 15 residues. Trimming stripped 6 bases from V and 0 bases from J, with 15 bases between. Germline values: CDR1 MNHEY, CDR2 SMNVEV (reference sequence). The DNA of the CDR3 is TGTGCCAGCAGGCAGACAGTTTATAGCTCCTACGAGCAGTACTTC. Amino acid sequence: CASRQTVYSSYEQYF.